These 18 T cell receptor beta chains were sequenced from one sample in a study of PD-L1 blockade in urothelial cancer. This table comes from immunoSEQ multiplex PCR, and its TCRdb copy is limited to in-frame clones, with some not included. The table lists about 80,000 clones, approximately 90% of them singletons. The input for sequencing was PBMCs, taken around atezolizumab (anti-PD-L1) treatment. These receptors originate from a woman between 65 and 79 years old with urothelial cancer.

This sequence joins TRBV18 and TRBJ2-3; 12 bases match TRBD2. Trimming cost V 3 bases and J 5 bases; bases outside gene matches: 3. This CDR3 comprises 15 residues. Per germline, CDR1 KGHSH and CDR2 LQKENI. This CDR3 is CASSPGTSGRDTQYF. The CDR3 region has the DNA TGTGCCAGCTCACCCGGGACTAGCGGGCGAGATACGCAGTATTTT.

This chain links TRBV11-2 with TRBJ1-2, with no clear D. CDR3 length: 13 amino acids. Trimming removed 0 bases from V and 4 bases from J, with 6 bases in between. Germline lookup yields CDR1 SGHAT and CDR2 FQNNGV. This CDR3 is CASSLDYSYGYTF. CDR3 DNA sequence: TGTGCCAGCAGCTTAGATTACAGCTATGGCTACACCTTC.

The genes are TRBV29-1 and TRBJ2-3; 8 bases match TRBD1. Germline CDR1 SQVTM, CDR2 ANQGSEA. The CDR3 covers 14 residues. With 7 bases clipped from V and 6 bases from J, the junction kept 12 bases outside the gene matches. The CDR3 reads CSATHPDRGDTQYF. Here the CDR3 DNA reads TGCAGCGCGACACATCCTGACAGGGGCGATACGCAGTATTTT.

The chain is built from TRBV6-5 and TRBJ1-6; D is uncertain. This CDR3 spans 15 amino acids. The V and J ends lost 0 bases and 8 bases respectively, with 11 bases between them. CDR1 and CDR2 (germline): MNHEY, SVGAGI. The CDR3 is CASSYSGRYYSPLHF. CDR3 DNA sequence: TGTGCCAGCAGTTACTCTGGCAGGTACTATTCACCCCTCCACTTT.

The V call is TRBV6-5, the J call TRBJ2-3; TRBD2 matches 11 bases. CDR3 length: 16 amino acids. With 0 bases clipped from V and 7 bases from J, the junction kept 6 bases outside the gene matches. Germline V gene lookup returns CDR1 MNHEY and CDR2 SVGAGI. CDR3 in amino acids: CASSYSLPSGGYTQYF. The CDR3 bases are TGTGCCAGCAGTTACTCGTTGCCTAGCGGGGGGTATACGCAGTATTTT.

V usage is TRBV2 and J usage is TRBJ2-7; D gene unclear. Germline V gene lookup returns CDR1 SNHLY and CDR2 FYNNEI. V lost 6 bases to trimming and J lost 1 base, with 10 bases between them. The CDR3 contains 13 residues. The CDR3: CASRDASSYEQYF. The DNA of the CDR3 is TGTGCCAGCAGAGATGCGTCATCCTACGAGCAGTACTTC.

This chain's CDR3 is CASSLVSGYQETQYF. The DNA for the CDR3 is TGTGCCAGCAGCTTAGTTTCCGGGTACCAAGAGACCCAGTACTTC. The chain links TRBV7-9 to TRBJ2-5; no firm D call. Germline V gene data show CDR1 as SEHNR and CDR2 as FQNEAQ (reference sequence). V was pared by 1 base and J by 0 bases, with 9 bases between. The CDR3 runs 15 residues.

The rearrangement links TRBV6-1 to TRBJ1-2, with TRBD1 identical over 10 bases. Germline V gives CDR1 MNHNS, CDR2 SASEGT. V lost 2 bases, J lost 7 bases, and 7 bases stayed unmatched. This CDR3 is built from 15 residues. Here the CDR3 DNA reads TGTGCCAGCAGTGAAAGACAGGGGGCCGTGGGTGGCTACACCTTC. Translation: CASSERQGAVGGYTF.

V usage is TRBV30 and J usage is TRBJ2-7, with 11 bases matching TRBD2. CDR1 and CDR2 (germline): GTSNPN, SVGIG (reference sequence). The CDR3 is 16 amino acids. Trimming took 5 bases from V and 3 from J; bases not matched to a gene: 12. The CDR3 coding sequence is TGTGCCTGGGCACTAGCGGGGGCAAACCCCCTCTACGAGCAGTACTTC. Amino acids: CAWALAGANPLYEQYF.

The chain combines TRBV10-2 with TRBJ2-7; perhaps TRBD1 as D (5 bases). Germline V gene data show CDR1 as WSHSY and CDR2 as SAAADI. Trimming pared 3 bases from V and 3 bases from J, leaving 6 bases between. The CDR3 is 12 residues long. DNA for the CDR3: TGCGCCAGCAGTGAAAGGGGCTACGAGCAGTACTTC. It is translated as CASSERGYEQYF.

Here the CDR3 DNA reads TGTGCCAGCAGCTTGGGGTCAGGGTACACTGAAGCTTTCTTT. Its translation: CASSLGSGYTEAFF. The gene calls are TRBV5-6 and TRBJ1-1; weak D call: TRBD1 (5 bases). The germline gives CDR1 SGHDT, CDR2 YYEEEE. V lost 0 bases to trimming and J lost 3 bases, with 9 bases between them. The CDR3 loop spans 14 amino acids.

The chain has TRBV5-1 and TRBJ2-6; 8 bases are a match to TRBD1. With V trimmed by 3 bases and J by 4 bases, 3 bases remained unmatched. CDR1 is SGHRS and CDR2 is YFSETQ in the germline V gene. The length of the CDR3 is 15 residues. This chain's CDR3 is CASSSQGAGANVLTF. CDR3 nucleotides: TGCGCCAGCAGCTCCCAGGGGGCGGGGGCCAACGTCCTGACTTTC.

In its sample, this clone was seen once. The chain employs TRBV27 and TRBJ2-1; 9 positions agree with TRBD1. The ends lost 7 bases at V and 3 bases at J; junction bases unmatched: 7. The CDR3 has 15 amino acids. Germline V gene sequence: CDR1 MNHEY, CDR2 SMNVEV (reference sequence). In DNA, the CDR3 is TGTGCCAGCACCCCAGGGACAGGGCTCTACAATGAGCAGTTCTTC. This encodes CASTPGTGLYNEQFF.

J is TRBJ1-6 and V is TRBV5-1, with a tentative D call TRBD1 (5 bases). Germline CDR1 SGHRS, CDR2 YFSETQ. The CDR3 has 15 amino acids. Trimming took 5 bases from V and 7 from J, leaving 16 bases between them. As DNA, the CDR3 is TGCGCCAGCAGACGAAGTGGGGCGCGGAATTCACCCCTCCACTTT. It is translated as CASRRSGARNSPLHF.

The chain couples TRBV2 to TRBJ2-1; 9 nucleotides agree with TRBD2. The V and J ends lost 2 bases and 7 bases, in that order; junction bases with no gene match: 3. This CDR3 is built from 14 residues. The V gene's germline CDR1 is SNHLY and CDR2 FYNNEI. The CDR3 reads CASSELAGLNEQFF. DNA for the CDR3: TGTGCCAGCAGTGAACTAGCGGGACTAAATGAGCAGTTCTTC.

The chain carries TRBV14 and TRBJ2-5; weak D call: TRBD2 (7 bases). The germline V gene encodes CDR1 SGHDN and CDR2 FVKESK. There are 15 residues in the CDR3. The V and J ends lost 5 bases and 4 bases respectively, with 17 bases between them. This CDR3 reads CASSKLGGARETQYF. CDR3 bases: TGTGCCAGCAGCAAATTAGGGGGGGCCCGAGAGACCCAGTACTTC.

V is TRBV6-5 and J is TRBJ2-2; 7 bases line up with TRBD1. The CDR3 totals 14 residues. Per the germline V gene, CDR1 is MNHEY and CDR2 is SVGAGI. J lost 5 bases, V lost 6 bases, and 6 bases had no gene match. The CDR3 here is CASRAGGGTGELFF. The CDR3 bases are TGTGCCAGCAGGGCAGGGGGTGGGACCGGGGAGCTGTTTTTT.

This chain joins TRBV7-9 and TRBJ2-7, with 7 nucleotides matching TRBD2. CDR1 and CDR2 (germline): SEHNR, FQNEAQ (reference sequence). This CDR3 has 19 residues. The trim removed 1 base at V and 0 bases at J, leaving 15 bases unmatched. CDR3 coding DNA: TGTGCCAGCAGCTTAGGTACCGCTAGCGGCGACCCAAGCTCCTACGAGCAGTACTTC. Translating it yields CASSLGTASGDPSSYEQYF. Using reference TRBV7-9 and TRBJ2-7 for the parts outside the CDR3, the full variable domain is DTGVSQNPRHKITKRGQNVTFRCDPISEHNRLYWYRQTLGQGPEFLTYFQNEAQLEKSRLLSDRFSAERPKGSFSTLEIQRTEQGDSAMYLCASSLGTASGDPSSYEQYFGPGTRLTVT.